Reported below is one T cell receptor (beta chain). Its antigen is not yet known. Base qualities are not recorded, but no much larger clone differs from it by a single base. The CDR3 spans 12 residues, from the cysteine through the phenylalanine. Just the 36-base CDR3 DNA is kept, in frame starting at base 1. The germline V gene sets CDR1 to SQVTM and CDR2 to ANQGSEA. At the junction V is shortened by 5 bases and J by 8 bases, with 15 bases in between. Whole blood was collected in K2EDTA tubes by collaborating institutions according to the institutions' own protocols. For TCRbeta analysis, collaborator samples were shipped as frozen whole blood, as isolated PBMCs, or as DNA extracted from either sample type. This entry is derived from a study of blood T cell repertoires in COVID-19 (dated by TCRdb to about 2020). Turning to the overall study: Samples covering the acute and convalescent phases of COVID-19 were provided by collaborators in the United States, Italy and Spain. The material from the prospective study consisted of cDNA or gDNA derived from T cells, B-cell-depleted T cells, or PBMCs. Deeply sampled blood TCRbeta repertoires from subjects exposed to, actively infected with, or recovered from COVID-19 were included in the dataset. The repertoires were released in a freely available public database intended as a resource for research on the immune response to SARS-CoV-2. The samples were drawn from two sources: the first 160 participants of the ongoing ImmuneRACE study, and fewer than 1,500 subjects contributed by 6 global collaborators. Nearly every sample came with metadata listing a de-identified subject ID, COVID-19 status, age in years and sex. Where HLA class I and class II types were available, the types were taken from metadata supplied by the sample provider, not from assay-based typing.

What the study reported, not specific to this receptor: The quantity of clinical and demographic metadata differed by source and by participant and was supplied without curation.

The immunoSEQ Assay, a bias-controlled multiplex PCR, was used to amplify TCRbeta CDR3 regions from genomic DNA. The original pipeline was this. Nucleated cell counts per sample were estimated from amplification of reference gene primers within the assay. Sequence reads were collapsed and filtered to measure the absolute abundance of every unique TCRbeta CDR3 rearrangement. For each sample, productive Simpson clonality was calculated as the square root of Simpson's diversity index across productive rearrangements. TCRdb re-hosts the immuneACCESS table, in-frame sequences only. Its copies lack some clones; in the studies checked, an unresolved V gene accounts for under half of them, and the cause for the rest is not known. V, J and clone size derive from that table, while D and trimming were established from the DNA sequence. In all, the sample holds roughly 200,000 clones, and about 80% of those were seen once. Approximately 4.8% of the sample is in the top ten clones.

Here the chain combines TRBV29-1 and TRBJ1-2; a weak D assignment points to TRBD1 (5 bases agree). The clonotype was recovered from a man aged 50 to 60 with active or convalescent COVID-19. The material sequenced was peripheral blood. The DNA is as follows: TGCAGCGTTTTGGAGGGGCTGGGGGGCTACACCTTC. This gives the protein CSVLEGLGGYTF.